This T cell receptor beta chain emerged from a study of blood T cells in healthy people across ages. General study points: Getting older went along with TCR beta diversity per million T cells dropping roughly linearly.

For the second PCR, which ran for about 7 to 11 cycles, a sample-barcoded 5' primer and a J-beta primer mix were used. Through a template-switch adaptor with 12 random nucleotides, each cDNA molecule received a tag. TCRdb re-derived calls from the 5' RACE reads in MiXCR, one entry per CDR3 protein. The table records under 2,000,000 distinct CDR3 sequences, 40% to 55% of them present only once. The germline V gene encodes CDR1 SGHRS and CDR2 YFSETQ. The CDR3 is 13 residues long. Staff drew roughly 10 milliliters of peripheral blood from each donor. Per sample, a minimum of 6 million PBMCs were isolated. This clonotype occurred a few times. Its matching antigen is unknown.

The receptor was derived from a woman between 40 and 50 years old in good health. V gene TRBV5-1 combines with J gene TRBJ2-7; D unresolved. The end of the DNA is better explained by TRBJ2-5, so the J call may be wrong. Sequenced material: blood. The DNA for the CDR3 is TGCGCCAGCAGCTCCCGGCCGGCGGAGACCCAGTACTTC. The encoded protein is CASSSRPAETQYF.